This TCR beta chain appears in the sequencing data of a study of OX40 agonist ivuxolimab in advanced cancers. The CDR3 is 16 amino acids. Germline CDR1 and CDR2: MNHEY and SVGAGI. Unmatched junction bases numbered 5, after V lost 4 bases and J lost 2 bases. Sequencing was performed with immunoSEQ multiplex PCR; in TCRdb, only in-frame clones are kept and a portion is missing. Of more than 70,000 clones listed, less than 90% are singletons. V and J are TRBV6-5 and TRBJ2-1; 10 bases are a match to TRBD1. The source was CD4+ or CD8+ T cells sorted from blood, collected in a trial of the OX40 agonist ivuxolimab. This TCR derives from an adult with an advanced solid tumor such as melanoma, head and neck, liver or kidney cancer. The CDR3 region is CASSSAGTGAYNEQFF. The CDR3 region has the DNA TGTGCCAGCAGTTCGGCCGGGACAGGGGCCTACAATGAGCAGTTCTTC.